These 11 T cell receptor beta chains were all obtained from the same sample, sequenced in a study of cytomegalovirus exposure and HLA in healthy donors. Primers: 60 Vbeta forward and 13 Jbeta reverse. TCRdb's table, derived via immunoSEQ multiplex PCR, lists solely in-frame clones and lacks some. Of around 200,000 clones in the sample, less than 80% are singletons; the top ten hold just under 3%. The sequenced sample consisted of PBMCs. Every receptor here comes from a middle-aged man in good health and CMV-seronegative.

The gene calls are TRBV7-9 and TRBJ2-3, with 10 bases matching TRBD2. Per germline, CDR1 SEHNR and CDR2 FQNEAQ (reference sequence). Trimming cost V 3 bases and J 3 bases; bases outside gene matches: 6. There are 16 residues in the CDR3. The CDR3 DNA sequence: TGTGCCAGCAGCTTTCCTAGCGGGAGTGGGACAGATACGCAGTATTTT. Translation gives CASSFPSGSGTDTQYF.

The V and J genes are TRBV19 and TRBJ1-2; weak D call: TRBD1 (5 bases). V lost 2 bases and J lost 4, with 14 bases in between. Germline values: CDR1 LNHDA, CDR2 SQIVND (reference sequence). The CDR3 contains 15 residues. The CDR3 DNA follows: TGTGCCAGTAGTATACTGGGCAGGGAAAGCTATGGCTACACCTTC. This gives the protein CASSILGRESYGYTF. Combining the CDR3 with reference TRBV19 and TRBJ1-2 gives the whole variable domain DGGITQSPKYLFRKEGQNVTLSCEQNLNHDAMYWYRQDPGQGLRLIYYSQIVNDFQKGDIAEGYSVSREKKESFPLTVTSAQKNPTAFYLCASSILGRESYGYTFGSGTRLTVV.

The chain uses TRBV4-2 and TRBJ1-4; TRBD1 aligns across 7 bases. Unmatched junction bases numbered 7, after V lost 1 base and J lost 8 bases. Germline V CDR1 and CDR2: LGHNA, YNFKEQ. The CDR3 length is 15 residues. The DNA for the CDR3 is TGTGCCAGCAGCCAAGTGGGATCGACAGGGGAAAAACTGTTTTTT. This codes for CASSQVGSTGEKLFF.

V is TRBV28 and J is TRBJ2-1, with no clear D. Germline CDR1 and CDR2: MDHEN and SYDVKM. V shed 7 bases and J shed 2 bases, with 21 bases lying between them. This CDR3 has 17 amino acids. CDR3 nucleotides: TGTGCCAGCACCCTGCGGATGTCTAGTTGGGCCTACAATGAGCAGTTCTTC. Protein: CASTLRMSSWAYNEQFF.

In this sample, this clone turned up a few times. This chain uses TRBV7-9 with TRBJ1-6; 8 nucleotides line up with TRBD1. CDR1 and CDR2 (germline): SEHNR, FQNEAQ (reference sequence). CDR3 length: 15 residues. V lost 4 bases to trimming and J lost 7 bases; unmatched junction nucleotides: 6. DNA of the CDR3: TGTGCCAGCAGCTCAGACAGGGGAAAGAATTCACCCCTCCACTTT. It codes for CASSSDRGKNSPLHF.

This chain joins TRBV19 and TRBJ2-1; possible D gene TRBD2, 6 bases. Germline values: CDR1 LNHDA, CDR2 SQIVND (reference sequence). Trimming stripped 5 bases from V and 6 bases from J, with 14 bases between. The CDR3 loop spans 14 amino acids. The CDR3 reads CASSRRELVNEQFF. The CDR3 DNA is TGTGCCAGTAGTCGTCGGGAGCTGGTCAATGAGCAGTTCTTC.

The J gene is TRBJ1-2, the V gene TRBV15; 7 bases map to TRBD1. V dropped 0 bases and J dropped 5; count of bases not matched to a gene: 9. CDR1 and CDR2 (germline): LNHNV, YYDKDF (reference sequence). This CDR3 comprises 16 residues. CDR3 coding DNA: TGTGCCACCAGCAGAGACGGGGCACAGGGGTTGTATGGCTACACCTTC. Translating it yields CATSRDGAQGLYGYTF. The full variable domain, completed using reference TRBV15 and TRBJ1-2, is DAMVIQNPRYQVTQFGKPVTLSCSQTLNHNVMYWYQQKSSQAPKLLFHYYDKDFNNEADTPDNFQSRRPNTSFCFLDIRSPGLGDTAMYLCATSRDGAQGLYGYTFGSGTRLTVV.

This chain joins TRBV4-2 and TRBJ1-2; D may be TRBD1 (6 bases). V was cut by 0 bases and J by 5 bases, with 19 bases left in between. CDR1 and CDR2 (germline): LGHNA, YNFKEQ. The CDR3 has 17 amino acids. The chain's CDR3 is CASSQDISGGANYGYTF. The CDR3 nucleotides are TGTGCCAGCAGCCAAGACATCTCGGGGGGCGCAAATTATGGCTACACCTTC.

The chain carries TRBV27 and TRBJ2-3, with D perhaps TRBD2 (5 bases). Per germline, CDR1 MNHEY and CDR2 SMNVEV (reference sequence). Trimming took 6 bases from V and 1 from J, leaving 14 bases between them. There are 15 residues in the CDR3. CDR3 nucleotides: TGTGCCAGCAGATCGGGCCGGGGAGGCACAGATACGCAGTATTTT. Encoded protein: CASRSGRGGTDTQYF.

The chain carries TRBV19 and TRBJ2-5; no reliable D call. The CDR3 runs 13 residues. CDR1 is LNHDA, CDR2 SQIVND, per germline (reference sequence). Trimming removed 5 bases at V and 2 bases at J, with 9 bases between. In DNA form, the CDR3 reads TGTGCCAGTAGTCAGGTTAATCAAGAGACCCAGTACTTC. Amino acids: CASSQVNQETQYF.

The CDR3 here is CAGGQGLTYEQYF. DNA of the CDR3: TGTGCCGGGGGACAGGGGTTAACCTACGAGCAGTACTTC. The chain employs TRBV6-5 and TRBJ2-7, with 10 nucleotides matching TRBD1. Germline V gene data show CDR1 as MNHEY and CDR2 as SVGAGI. Germline trimming cut 11 bases from V and 2 bases from J; bases unmatched to any gene: 6. The CDR3 is 13 amino acids.